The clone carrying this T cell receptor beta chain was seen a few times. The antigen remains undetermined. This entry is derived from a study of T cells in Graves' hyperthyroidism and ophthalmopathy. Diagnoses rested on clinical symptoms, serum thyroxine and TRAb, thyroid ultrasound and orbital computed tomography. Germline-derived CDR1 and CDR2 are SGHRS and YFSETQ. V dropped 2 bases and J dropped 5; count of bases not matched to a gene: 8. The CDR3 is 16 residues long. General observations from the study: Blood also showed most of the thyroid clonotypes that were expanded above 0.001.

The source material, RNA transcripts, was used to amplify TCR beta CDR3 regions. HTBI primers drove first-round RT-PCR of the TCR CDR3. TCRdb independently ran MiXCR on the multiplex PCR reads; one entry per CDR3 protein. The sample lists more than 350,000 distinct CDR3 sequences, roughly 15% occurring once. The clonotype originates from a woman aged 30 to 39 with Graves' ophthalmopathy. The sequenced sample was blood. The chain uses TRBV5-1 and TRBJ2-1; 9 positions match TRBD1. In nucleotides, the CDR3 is TGCGCCAGCAGCTTTTTAACAGGGGGCTCGGACAATGAGCAGTTCTTC. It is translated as CASSFLTGGSDNEQFF.